The 13 T cell receptor beta chains given below trace back to one sample, sequenced in a study of blood T cells in healthy people across ages. Sample-barcoded 5' priming and a J-beta primer mix drove a second PCR of roughly 7 to 11 cycles. TCRdb reprocessed the 5' RACE reads via MiXCR and lists one record per CDR3 protein. The profile shows 1.5 million to 2 million distinct CDR3 sequences, roughly 49% of them singletons. Sequencing was performed on blood. These receptors originate from a woman aged 40 to 50 in good health.

This clonotype was seen a few times. This rearrangement joins TRBV4-3 to TRBJ1-2, with 8 bases aligning to TRBD1. CDR3 length: 15 residues. Germline V gene data show CDR1 as LGHNA and CDR2 as YSLEER. The junction had 9 bases not matched to a gene; V was cut back by 3 bases and J by 6 bases. For the CDR3, the DNA is TGCGCCAGCAGCCAGTGGACAGGGAGTGGAGATGGCTACACCTTC. This gives the protein CASSQWTGSGDGYTF.

This clonotype turned up a few times. V is TRBV29-1 and J is TRBJ2-5; 9 nucleotides match TRBD2. The CDR3 is 16 amino acids. The ends lost 5 bases at V and 5 bases at J; junction bases unmatched: 15. Germline V lookup: CDR1 SQVTM, CDR2 ANQGSEA. In DNA form, the CDR3 reads TGCAGCGTTATCCAGAATAAAGCGGGGGGCGCGGAGACCCAGTACTTC. It is translated as CSVIQNKAGGAETQYF.

This rearrangement joins TRBV25-1 to TRBJ2-6, with unresolved D. The CDR3 consists of 12 residues. In germline, CDR1 is MGHDK, CDR2 SYGVNS. The V end was cut by 8 bases, the J end by 3 bases, with 5 bases between. CDR3 DNA sequence: TGTGCCAGCTTACTTGGGGCCAACGTCCTGACTTTC. Its translation: CASLLGANVLTF.

This clonotype was counted between two and nine times. J is TRBJ2-1 and V is TRBV20-1, with TRBD1 matching 9 bases. Trimming removed 6 bases from V and 5 bases from J; junction bases left unmatched: 8. CDR3 length equals 14 residues. Germline V gene data show CDR1 as DFQATT and CDR2 as SNEGSKA (reference sequence). The CDR3 DNA reads as TGCAGTGCACCGGGACAGGGAAGGGACAATGAGCAGTTCTTC. Translating it yields CSAPGQGRDNEQFF.

This sequence joins TRBV9 and TRBJ1-1; a weak D match, TRBD1 (6 bases). From germline, CDR1 is SGDLS and CDR2 YYNGEE. The CDR3 has 17 amino acids. V was shortened by 3 bases and J by 4 bases, with 22 bases between the two germline ends. Written as DNA, the CDR3 is TGTGCCAGCAGCGATAGCTCGGAAGGGGGGCGTGGCACTGAAGCTTTCTTT. As protein: CASSDSSEGGRGTEAFF.

The chain uses TRBV6-6 and TRBJ2-5; D is uncertain. From germline, CDR1 is MNHNY and CDR2 SVGAGI (reference sequence). The CDR3 runs to 11 residues. V was shortened by 7 bases and J by 11 bases, with 14 bases between the two germline ends. The CDR3 region has the DNA TGTGCCAGCACCGTTAGAAATGAGCAGTACTTC. Its protein is CASTVRNEQYF.

The chain employs TRBV4-2 and TRBJ2-3; 9 nucleotides agree with TRBD2. The CDR3 loop spans 17 amino acids. Germline assignment: CDR1 LGHNA and CDR2 YNFKEQ. V shed 2 bases and J 2 bases; nucleotides not matched to a gene: 8. CDR3 nucleotide sequence: TGTGCCAGCAGCCAAAGATCAGCTAGCGGGAACACAGATACGCAGTATTTT. Translated: CASSQRSASGNTDTQYF.

The V gene is TRBV20-1, the J gene TRBJ2-5; 9 bases are a match to TRBD2. The V segment lost 6 bases and the J segment 5 bases; nucleotides outside the gene matches: 13. The CDR3 consists of 15 residues. The germline V gene encodes CDR1 DFQATT and CDR2 SNEGSKA (reference sequence). Written as DNA, the CDR3 is TGCAGTGCCCAAAAGGCGGGACTAGCCCCGGAGACCCAGTACTTC. It is translated as CSAQKAGLAPETQYF.

The chain recombines TRBV6-5 with TRBJ2-5; D is undetermined. Germline loops: CDR1 MNHEY, CDR2 SVGAGI. Trimming took off 0 bases at V and 4 bases at J, with 6 bases between the two ends. This CDR3 has 13 residues. The CDR3 is CASSYSNLETQYF. CDR3 nucleotides: TGTGCCAGCAGTTACTCGAATCTAGAGACCCAGTACTTC.

This clonotype was seen a few times. The rearrangement uses TRBV29-1 and TRBJ2-1; the D is unclear. The CDR3 totals 12 residues. The V end was cut by 5 bases, the J end by 2 bases, with 7 bases between. CDR1 and CDR2 from the germline V gene are SQVTM and ANQGSEA. Here the CDR3 reads CSVLGAYNEQFF. CDR3 DNA: TGCAGCGTTCTAGGTGCCTACAATGAGCAGTTCTTC.

The J gene is TRBJ2-7, the V gene TRBV20-1, with TRBD2 identical over 15 bases. The end of the DNA is better explained by TRBJ2-5, so the J call may be wrong. CDR1 and CDR2 from the germline V gene are DFQATT and SNEGSKA (reference sequence). The CDR3 contains 17 residues. The CDR3 is CSALAGLAGGTLWTQYF. The CDR3 nucleotides read TGCAGTGCCCTTGCGGGACTAGCGGGGGGAACTCTGTGGACCCAGTACTTC.

The rearrangement joins TRBV24-1 to TRBJ2-3; weak D call: TRBD2 (6 bases). The CDR3 covers 13 residues. The ends were cut back, 6 bases at V and 2 bases at J, with 8 bases in the middle. The germline V gene has CDR1 KGHDR and CDR2 SFDVKD. The CDR3 here is CATSRDFTDTQYF. CDR3 bases: TGTGCCACCAGTCGGGACTTCACAGATACGCAGTATTTT.

This clonotype has a handful of counts. V gene TRBV5-1 combines with J gene TRBJ2-7; D gene unclear. Between the trimmed V and J ends, which lost 5 bases and 3 bases, there was a span of 12 bases. This CDR3 has 13 residues. CDR1 SGHRS and CDR2 YFSETQ come from the germline V gene. The CDR3 loop reads CASREEGHYEQYF. The DNA of the CDR3 is TGCGCCAGCAGGGAAGAAGGGCACTACGAGCAGTACTTC.